These 21 T cell receptor beta chains were all obtained from the same sample, sequenced in a study of CD8 T cells in Susac syndrome. Random hexamers served to reverse transcribe roughly 0.45 to 1 ug RNA. A single record per CDR3 protein comes from TCRdb applying MiXCR to the immunoSEQ multiplex PCR reads. The sample lists 180,000 or so distinct CDR3 sequences, more than 90% occurring once. Source material: CD4+ T cells from PBMCs. The receptors originated from a human donor in good health.

The chain uses TRBV20-1 and TRBJ2-7; D is tentatively TRBD1 or TRBD2 (5 bases each). This CDR3 contains 15 residues. Germline loops: CDR1 DFQATT, CDR2 SNEGSKA (reference sequence). Trimming cost V 6 bases and J 0 bases, with 18 bases left between them. The CDR3, as DNA: TGCAGTGCCGCTGACGGGGCCCAGAGCTCCTACGAGCAGTACTTC. Translated: CSAADGAQSSYEQYF.

CDR3 protein: CATSDHRQGQGSYTF. For the CDR3, the DNA is TGTGCCACCAGTGACCACCGACAGGGTCAGGGGAGTTACACCTTC. This chain joins TRBV24-1 and TRBJ1-2; TRBD1 matches 7 bases. J was trimmed by 11 bases and V by 4 bases; bases with no gene match: 15. The CDR3 is 15 residues long. Germline V gives CDR1 KGHDR, CDR2 SFDVKD.

The V gene is TRBV28, the J gene TRBJ1-2; D is perhaps TRBD1 (6 bases). Germline V gene data show CDR1 as MDHEN and CDR2 as SYDVKM. Trimming pared 6 bases from V and 4 bases from J, leaving 12 bases between. This CDR3 contains 13 residues. CDR3 region: CASRAGVGYGYTF. CDR3 bases: TGTGCCAGCAGAGCAGGGGTTGGCTATGGCTACACCTTC.

The chain couples TRBV4-2 to TRBJ1-1, with TRBD1 matching over 7 bases. Per germline, CDR1 LGHNA and CDR2 YNFKEQ. Losses at the gene ends were 1 base for V and 6 bases for J; bases not matched to a gene: 8. The CDR3 length is 15 residues. CDR3 bases: TGTGCCAGCAGCCAAGTGGAACAGGGGACCGCTGAAGCTTTCTTT. Amino acids: CASSQVEQGTAEAFF.

The V gene is TRBV4-3, the J gene TRBJ1-1; 8 bases are a match to TRBD1. With V trimmed by 4 bases and J by 4 bases, 5 bases remained unmatched. The CDR3 extends over 14 amino acids. Germline V lookup: CDR1 LGHNA, CDR2 YSLEER. The CDR3 here is CASSRWTGRTEAFF. CDR3 nucleotides: TGCGCCAGCAGCCGTTGGACAGGGCGCACTGAAGCTTTCTTT.

Remarks on this clonotype: No conserved phenylalanine or tryptophan ends this CDR3, so it is likely a read error. The chain carries TRBV20-1 and TRBJ1-5; D might be TRBD1 (5 bases). Germline V lookup: CDR1 DFQATT, CDR2 SNEGSKA (reference sequence). The CDR3 contains 15 residues. The V and J ends lost 6 bases and 2 bases respectively, with 17 bases between them. CDR3 region: CSASSGGDGNQPQHL. The CDR3 DNA is TGCAGTGCATCCTCGGGCGGGGACGGCAATCAGCCCCAGCATCTT.

The CDR3 DNA follows: TGTGCCAGCAGTACAGGGGGCCCCATCTCCTACGAGCAGTACTTC. It encodes CASSTGGPISYEQYF. The chain combines TRBV7-9 with TRBJ2-7, with TRBD1 matching 9 bases. After removal of 6 bases from V and 0 bases from J, the junction contained 6 bases not matched to a gene. Germline V gives CDR1 SEHNR, CDR2 FQNEAQ (reference sequence). The CDR3 has 15 residues.

This chain connects TRBV23-1 to TRBJ1-5; D is perhaps TRBD1 (6 bases). TRBV23-1 is designated an ORF whose function remains uncertain. The CDR3 spans 17 residues. The germline V and J ends were trimmed by 0 bases and 0 bases, with 12 bases remaining between them. The CDR3 protein is CASSQSGTPYSNQPQHF. DNA of the CDR3: TGCGCCAGCAGTCAATCCGGGACACCCTATAGCAATCAGCCCCAGCATTTT.

This clonotype appeared a single time. The V call is TRBV3-1, the J call TRBJ2-3; D gene unclear. The length of the CDR3 is 15 residues. CDR1 is LGHDT and CDR2 is YNNKEL in the germline V gene (reference sequence). Trimming removed 4 bases from V and 0 bases from J, with 11 bases in between. The CDR3 region is CASSRYYGSTDTQYF. The CDR3 coding sequence is TGTGCCAGCAGCCGTTATTACGGGAGCACAGATACGCAGTATTTT.

The chain links TRBV15 to TRBJ2-5, with D uncertain. This CDR3 has 15 residues. V lost 0 bases and J 5 bases, leaving 13 bases between the germline ends. CDR1 LNHNV and CDR2 YYDKDF come from the germline V gene (reference sequence). The CDR3 spells CATSRDPAQWETQYF. CDR3 nucleotide sequence: TGTGCCACCAGCAGAGATCCCGCGCAGTGGGAGACCCAGTACTTC.

This chain links TRBV6-2 or TRBV6-3 with TRBJ2-5; 14 bases line up with TRBD2. V trimming: 8 bases; J trimming: 3 bases; junction bases outside the gene matches: 5. The CDR3 runs to 15 residues. Per the germline V gene, CDR1 is MNHEY and CDR2 is SVGEGT. CDR3 amino acids: CASRTSGGTKETQYF. The CDR3 nucleotides are TGTGCCAGCCGGACTAGCGGGGGGACTAAAGAGACCCAGTACTTC.

This clonotype was observed a single time. The chain couples TRBV29-1 to TRBJ1-5; no clear D. The CDR3 is 12 residues long. The germline V gene has CDR1 SQVTM and CDR2 ANQGSEA. Trimming stripped 4 bases from V and 5 bases from J, with 9 bases between. The CDR3 protein is CSVGYRDQPQHF. The DNA of the CDR3 is TGCAGCGTTGGGTATCGGGATCAGCCCCAGCATTTT.

The chain employs TRBV7-9 and TRBJ2-3; D may correspond to TRBD1 or TRBD2 (6 bases each). The CDR3 length is 18 residues. Germline V lookup: CDR1 SEHNR, CDR2 FQNEAQ (reference sequence). V lost 0 bases and J lost 3, with 19 bases in between. The CDR3 DNA reads TGTGCCAGCAGCTTAGCCCTAGGAGGTGGGGGGCAGACAGATACGCAGTATTTT. This codes for CASSLALGGGGQTDTQYF. Looking up the rest from reference TRBV7-9 and TRBJ2-3 gives the full variable domain: DTGVSQNPRHKITKRGQNVTFRCDPISEHNRLYWYRQTLGQGPEFLTYFQNEAQLEKSRLLSDRFSAERPKGSFSTLEIQRTEQGDSAMYLCASSLALGGGGQTDTQYFGPGTRLTVL.

The rearrangement links TRBV6-2 or TRBV6-3 to TRBJ2-7; D is undetermined. Germline V gene lookup returns CDR1 MNHEY and CDR2 SVGEGT. CDR3 size: 13 residues. V was cut by 7 bases and J by 3 bases, with 13 bases left in between. Written as DNA, the CDR3 is TGTGCCAGCACCCAAACTTCCCGCTACGAGCAGTACTTC. Translated: CASTQTSRYEQYF.

The chain has TRBV6-5 and TRBJ2-5; D gene unclear. The CDR3 contains 11 residues. Between the trimmed V and J ends, which lost 6 bases and 5 bases, there was a span of 7 bases. The V gene's germline CDR1 is MNHEY and CDR2 SVGAGI. The CDR3 sequence: CASRRRETQYF. DNA for the CDR3: TGTGCCAGCAGGCGTAGGGAGACCCAGTACTTC.

V usage is TRBV4-3 and J usage is TRBJ1-2, with TRBD1 as a possible D gene (5 bases). The CDR3 sequence is 17 residues long. The V gene's germline CDR1 is LGHNA and CDR2 YSLEER. V shed 1 base and J shed 7 bases, with 22 bases lying between them. The CDR3 nucleotides are TGCGCCAGCAGCCAAGCCACGGGACCAGTCTCGAGAAGTGGCTACACCTTC. Translating it yields CASSQATGPVSRSGYTF.

This chain's CDR3 is CASSQRPRTGPVPYEQYF. CDR3 DNA sequence: TGTGCCAGCAGCCAGCGGCCAAGAACGGGGCCAGTCCCCTACGAGCAGTACTTC. J is TRBJ2-7 and V is TRBV27, with D perhaps matching TRBD1 or TRBD2 (5 bases each). The CDR3 is made up of 18 amino acids. Trimming cost V 6 bases and J 2 bases, with 26 bases left between them. CDR1 and CDR2 (germline): MNHEY, SMNVEV (reference sequence).

The J gene is TRBJ2-4, the V gene TRBV3-1; no reliable D call. The CDR3 has 16 amino acids. V shed 0 bases and J shed 1 base, with 10 bases lying between them. The germline V gene has CDR1 LGHDT and CDR2 YNNKEL (reference sequence). CDR3 DNA sequence: TGTGCCAGCAGCCAAGAGGGCGTGCGTGCCAAAAACATTCAGTACTTC. As protein: CASSQEGVRAKNIQYF.

The chain links TRBV15 to TRBJ1-5; tentative D call: TRBD1 (5 bases). The germline V gene has CDR1 LNHNV and CDR2 YYDKDF (reference sequence). This CDR3 contains 15 residues. Trimming took 3 bases from V and 0 from J, leaving 9 bases between them. The CDR3 nucleotides are TGTGCCACCAGCAGGCGGGGGGATAGCAATCAGCCCCAGCATTTT. This sequence encodes CATSRRGDSNQPQHF.

The chain is built from TRBV6-5 and TRBJ2-3; TRBD1 agrees at 11 bases. Looked up from germline, CDR1 is MNHEY and CDR2 is SVGAGI. The trim removed 6 bases at V and 6 bases at J, leaving 5 bases unmatched. The CDR3 is 14 amino acids. The CDR3 DNA follows: TGTGCCAGCAGGTCGGGACAGGGGGGGGATACGCAGTATTTT. This translates into CASRSGQGGDTQYF.

This chain uses TRBV7-2 with TRBJ2-7, with D perhaps TRBD1 or TRBD2 (5 bases each). Deletions cut 5 bases from V and 0 bases from J, with 11 bases between. The CDR3 totals 14 residues. Germline V CDR1 and CDR2: SGHTA, FQGNSA. The CDR3 protein is CASSPGRNSYEQYF. CDR3 coding DNA: TGTGCCAGCAGCCCGGGACGGAACTCCTACGAGCAGTACTTC.